The 10 T cell receptor beta chains presented below share a single source sample, sequenced in a study of technical replicates of blood from a few donors. Assay used: immunoSEQ multiplex PCR; TCRdb lists only in-frame clones, some missing. The sample consists of tens of thousands of clones, roughly 90% of them appearing once. Sequencing used T cells isolated from PBMCs. The receptors stem from a human donor in good health.

The genes are TRBV9 and TRBJ2-1; TRBD2 matches 8 bases. J gave up 5 bases and V 4 bases, and 8 bases lay outside the gene matches. The CDR3 contains 15 residues. Germline loops: CDR1 SGDLS, CDR2 YYNGEE. DNA for the CDR3: TGTGCCAGCAGCCCCCGGGGTAGCGGGAACAATGAGCAGTTCTTC. Encoded protein: CASSPRGSGNNEQFF.

The chain joins TRBV6-5 to TRBJ2-5; possibly TRBD2 for D (5 bases). The CDR3 spans 14 residues. Trimming took off 5 bases at V and 0 bases at J, with 10 bases between the two ends. Germline CDR1 and CDR2: MNHEY and SVGAGI. This CDR3 reads CASSPDGDQETQYF. CDR3 DNA: TGTGCCAGCAGTCCGGACGGGGACCAAGAGACCCAGTACTTC.

The V call is TRBV6-5, the J call TRBJ2-7; D is unresolved. Germline CDR1 MNHEY, CDR2 SVGAGI. The V end was cut by 0 bases, the J end by 2 bases, with 5 bases between. This CDR3 has 13 residues. CDR3 nucleotides: TGTGCCAGCAGTTACTCGGGCCCCTACGAGCAGTACTTC. It yields the protein CASSYSGPYEQYF.

This clone was counted a single time. This CDR3 is CASSLDTSGRGDEQFF. CDR3 nucleotide sequence: TGTGCCAGCAGCTTAGATACTAGCGGGAGAGGGGATGAGCAGTTCTTC. The rearrangement joins TRBV7-9 to TRBJ2-1, with TRBD2 matching over 11 bases. Germline lookup yields CDR1 SEHNR and CDR2 FQNEAQ (reference sequence). The CDR3 runs to 16 residues. V lost 1 base, J lost 8 bases, and 7 bases stayed unmatched.

The chain employs TRBV19 and TRBJ2-3; tentative D call: TRBD2 (5 bases). Germline values: CDR1 LNHDA, CDR2 SQIVND (reference sequence). The V gene lost 5 bases and the J gene lost 2 bases, with 23 bases spanning the gap. The CDR3 sequence is 18 residues long. CDR3: CASSSGWTPHGDTDTQYF. The CDR3 DNA sequence: TGTGCCAGTAGTTCCGGATGGACGCCTCACGGGGACACAGATACGCAGTATTTT.

V is TRBV14 and J is TRBJ1-1, with a tentative D call TRBD1 (6 bases). CDR3 size: 13 residues. From germline, CDR1 is SGHDN and CDR2 FVKESK. The germline V and J ends were trimmed by 2 bases and 6 bases, with 10 bases remaining between them. The CDR3 sequence: CASSQYEGAEAFF. CDR3 bases: TGTGCCAGCAGCCAATATGAGGGGGCTGAAGCTTTCTTT. Combining the CDR3 with reference TRBV14 and TRBJ1-1 gives the whole variable domain EAGVTQFPSHSVIEKGQTVTLRCDPISGHDNLYWYRRVMGKEIKFLLHFVKESKQDESGMPNNRFLAERTGGTYSTLKVQPAELEDSGVYFCASSQYEGAEAFFGQGTRLTVV.

This clone was observed once. This chain connects TRBV6-6 to TRBJ1-2; D is possibly TRBD1 (5 bases). Germline CDR1 and CDR2: MNHNY and SVGAGI (reference sequence). The CDR3 extends over 16 amino acids. Trimming left V 3 bases short and J 0 bases short, with 14 bases between. CDR3 DNA: TGTGCCAGCAGTTATGCGAACGAGGACACTAACTATGGCTACACCTTC. Translation: CASSYANEDTNYGYTF.

V gene TRBV6-5 combines with J gene TRBJ2-5; TRBD2 might be the D (6 bases). This CDR3 contains 14 residues. The V gene lost 3 bases and the J gene lost 2 bases, with 10 bases spanning the gap. Germline CDR1 is MNHEY and CDR2 is SVGAGI. The chain's CDR3 is CASSYTAGQETQYF. The CDR3 DNA is TGTGCCAGCAGTTATACTGCGGGACAAGAGACCCAGTACTTC.

CDR3 coding DNA: TGTGCCAGCAGCTTAGCAGCGGGAGGCGCAGATACGCAGTATTTT. Protein product: CASSLAAGGADTQYF. The rearrangement links TRBV7-9 to TRBJ2-3; 9 bases match TRBD2. The CDR3 covers 15 residues. V lost 0 bases and J lost 4; bases outside the gene matches: 2. The germline CDR1 and CDR2 sequences are SEHNR and FQNEAQ (reference sequence).

The gene calls are TRBV29-1 and TRBJ2-7, with D possibly matching TRBD2 (5 bases). This CDR3 is built from 12 residues. The germline V and J ends were trimmed by 5 bases and 6 bases, with 14 bases remaining between them. Germline V lookup: CDR1 SQVTM, CDR2 ANQGSEA. DNA of the CDR3: TGCAGCGTTAGTGGAGGATCCGGCGAGCAGTACTTC. Amino acid sequence: CSVSGGSGEQYF.